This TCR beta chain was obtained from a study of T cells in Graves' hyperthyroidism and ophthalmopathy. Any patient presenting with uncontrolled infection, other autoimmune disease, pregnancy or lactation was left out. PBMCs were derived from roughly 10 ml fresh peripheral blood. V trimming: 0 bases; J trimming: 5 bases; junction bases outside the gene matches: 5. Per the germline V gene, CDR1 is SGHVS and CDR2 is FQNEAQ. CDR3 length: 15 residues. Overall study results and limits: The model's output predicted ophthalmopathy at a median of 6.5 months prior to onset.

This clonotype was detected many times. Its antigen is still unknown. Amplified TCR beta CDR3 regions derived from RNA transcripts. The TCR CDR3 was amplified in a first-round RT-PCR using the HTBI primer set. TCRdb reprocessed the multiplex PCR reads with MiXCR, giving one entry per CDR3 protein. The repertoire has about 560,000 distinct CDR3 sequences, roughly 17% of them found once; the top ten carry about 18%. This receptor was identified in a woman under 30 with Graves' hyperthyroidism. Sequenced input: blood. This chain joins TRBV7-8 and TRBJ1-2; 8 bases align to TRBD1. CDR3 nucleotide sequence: TGTGCCAGCAGCTTAGCGCGGGACAGGTTTTATGGCTACACCTTC. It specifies CASSLARDRFYGYTF.